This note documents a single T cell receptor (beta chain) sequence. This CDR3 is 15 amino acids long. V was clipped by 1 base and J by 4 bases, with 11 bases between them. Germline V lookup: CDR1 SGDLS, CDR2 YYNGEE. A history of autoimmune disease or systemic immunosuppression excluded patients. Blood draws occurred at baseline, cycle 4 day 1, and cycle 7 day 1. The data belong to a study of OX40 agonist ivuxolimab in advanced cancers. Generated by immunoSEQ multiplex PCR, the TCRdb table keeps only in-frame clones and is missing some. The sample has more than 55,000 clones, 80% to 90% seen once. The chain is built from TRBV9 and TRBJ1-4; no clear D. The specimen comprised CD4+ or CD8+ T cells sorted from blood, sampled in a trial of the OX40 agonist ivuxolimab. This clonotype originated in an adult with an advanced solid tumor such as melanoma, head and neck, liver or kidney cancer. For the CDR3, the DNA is TGTGCCAGCAGCGTAACTGGGGAGGGTAATGAAAAACTGTTTTTT. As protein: CASSVTGEGNEKLFF.